This T cell receptor (beta chain) was captured by sequencing in a study of control samples from healthy donors and cancer patients (TCRdb year 2020). CDR1 MNHEY and CDR2 SVGAGI were looked up in the germline V gene. Trimming at the junction amounts to 6 bases on V and 5 bases on J, and the germline ends lie 11 bases apart. There are 14 amino acids in the CDR3, from cysteine to phenylalanine inclusive. This entry keeps only the CDR3 DNA: 42 bases, framed from base 1. Library generation was performed with the immunoSEQ multiplex PCR assay. TCRdb holds this immuneACCESS table with in-frame rearrangements only. Some clones are missing; in checked studies, unresolved V genes explain under half, and the rest has no known cause. The sample data list about 110,000 clones, and around four fifths of these were observed just once. The ten largest clonotypes hold roughly 6.5% of the sample. In regard to this clone: The antigen it binds to is not known. No much larger clone is present one base from it, and per-base qualities are unavailable.

The sequence was collected from a man between 18 and 35 years old in good health. The material sequenced was blood. Rearrangement joined TRBV6-5 to TRBJ1-6; a tentative D call is TRBD1 (6 bases match). The CDR3 corresponds to CASRSDRNNSPLHF. The base sequence is TGTGCCAGCAGAAGTGACAGGAATAATTCACCCCTCCACTTT.